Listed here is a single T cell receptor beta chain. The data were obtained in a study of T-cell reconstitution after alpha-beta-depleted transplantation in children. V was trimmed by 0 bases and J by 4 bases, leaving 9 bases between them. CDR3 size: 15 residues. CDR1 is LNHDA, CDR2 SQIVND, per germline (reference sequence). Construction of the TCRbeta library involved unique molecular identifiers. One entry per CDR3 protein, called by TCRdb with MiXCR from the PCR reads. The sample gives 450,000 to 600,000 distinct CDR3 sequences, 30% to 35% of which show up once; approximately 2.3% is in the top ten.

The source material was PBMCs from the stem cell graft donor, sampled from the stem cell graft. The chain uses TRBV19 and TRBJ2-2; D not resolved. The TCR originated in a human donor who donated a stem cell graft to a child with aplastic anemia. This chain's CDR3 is CASSIESIRTGELFF. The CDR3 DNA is TGTGCCAGTAGTATAGAAAGTATCCGCACCGGGGAGCTGTTTTTT.